This T cell receptor beta chain was captured by sequencing in a study of somatic mutations in cytotoxic T cells in rheumatoid arthritis. General study findings and limits: Clonality of CD8+ T cells, which was compared between rheumatoid arthritis patients and age-matched healthy controls, did not differ significantly. Rheumatoid arthritis patients showed CD8+ clonality increasing with age, unlike healthy controls. The modest underrepresentation of TRBV07 observed in rheumatoid arthritis patients was not subjected to multiple-comparison adjustment.

Repertoires were generated with immunoSEQ multiplex PCR, while TCRdb's copy carries only in-frame clones and drops some. The table lists tens of thousands of clones, over 80% of them singletons. Germline CDR1 SGHNT, CDR2 YYREEE (reference sequence). Between the trimmed V and J ends, which lost 4 bases and 3 bases, there was a span of 14 bases. The CDR3 contains 14 residues. This clone was picked up one time. What it binds is unknown. The TCR was taken from a man aged 45-60 years in good health. Sequencing input: CD8+ T cells sorted from blood. The chain has TRBV5-4 and TRBJ2-7, with D possibly being TRBD1 or TRBD2 (5 bases each). This CDR3 is CASSPWGRNYEQYF. The CDR3, as DNA: TGTGCCAGCAGCCCGTGGGGACGGAACTACGAGCAGTACTTC.